The 26 T cell receptor beta chains below come from one sample, sequenced in a study of blood T cells in healthy people across ages. A sample-barcoded 5' primer and a J-beta primer mix were used in a second PCR of about 7 to 11 cycles. TCRdb redid the calling of the 5' RACE reads with MiXCR, one entry per CDR3 protein. The data hold about 800,000 distinct CDR3 sequences, with 58% observed a single time. Sequenced material: blood. The receptors shown here come from a man aged 25 to 40 in good health.

This clonotype was seen a handful of times. In nucleotides, the CDR3 is TGTGCCAGCTCACCCAAGAGCGGACAAGAGACCCAGTACTTC. Its protein is CASSPKSGQETQYF. V usage is TRBV18 and J usage is TRBJ2-5; weak D call: TRBD2 (5 bases). Germline V gives CDR1 KGHSH, CDR2 LQKENI. V was cut by 3 bases and J by 2 bases, with 10 bases left in between. This CDR3 is 14 amino acids long.

This clonotype was seen a few times. The rearrangement links TRBV20-1 to TRBJ2-5; no clear D gene. Germline V lookup: CDR1 DFQATT, CDR2 SNEGSKA (reference sequence). This CDR3 spans 12 amino acids. V gave up 7 bases and J gave up 6 bases, with 15 bases separating them. In DNA, the CDR3 is TGCAGTGTATACCAGCTATTAAAGACCCAGTACTTC. Translated, it gives CSVYQLLKTQYF.

The chain couples TRBV20-1 to TRBJ2-1; the D gene is possibly TRBD2 (6 bases). The CDR3 is made up of 15 amino acids. Deletions cut 4 bases from V and 2 bases from J, with 15 bases between. Germline CDR1 DFQATT, CDR2 SNEGSKA (reference sequence). The chain's CDR3 is CSAKGDLGAYNEQFF. CDR3 DNA: TGCAGTGCTAAAGGGGACTTGGGGGCCTACAATGAGCAGTTCTTC.

This chain connects TRBV5-1 to TRBJ2-5; D perhaps matches TRBD1 (5 bases). Germline V gene lookup returns CDR1 SGHRS and CDR2 YFSETQ. The CDR3 is 13 amino acids. Trimming cost V 2 bases and J 11 bases, with 16 bases left between them. CDR3 amino acids: CASSFGPQGKQYF. The CDR3 nucleotides read TGCGCCAGCAGCTTCGGGCCCCAGGGCAAGCAGTACTTC.

This clonotype has just one count. The gene calls are TRBV12-3 or TRBV12-4 and TRBJ2-5; TRBD1 or TRBD2 may be the D gene (5 bases each). The V and J ends lost 3 bases and 13 bases respectively, with 12 bases between them. The CDR3 is 11 residues long. The DNA of the CDR3 is TGTGCCAGCAGTTTTAGGGACCGGCTGTACTTC. Translation: CASSFRDRLYF.

This clonotype was detected only a few times. DNA for the CDR3: TGTGCCAGCGGTCAGGGGATAGATGGCTACACCTTC. Protein sequence: CASGQGIDGYTF. The chain has TRBV12-3 or TRBV12-4 and TRBJ1-2; D is perhaps TRBD1 (6 bases). The CDR3 covers 12 residues. Trimming took off 8 bases at V and 6 bases at J, with 13 bases between the two ends.

This clonotype was picked up one time. The junction departs from germline at one end; a sequencing error may be responsible. The chain joins TRBV12-3 or TRBV12-4 to TRBJ2-1, with a tentative D call TRBD2 (5 bases). The CDR3 loop spans 16 amino acids. The CDR3 DNA reads TGTGCCGGCAGCCCCGAACGGGGTAAGTCCTACAATGAGCAGTTCTTC. Encoded protein: CAGSPERGKSYNEQFF.

V usage is TRBV28 and J usage is TRBJ2-4; TRBD1 agrees at 9 bases. Matching the DNA end better, TRBJ2-7 makes the J call doubtful. This CDR3 spans 16 amino acids. The germline V gene has CDR1 MDHEN and CDR2 SYDVKM. CDR3 in DNA: TGTGCCAGCAGTGTGTCTTCGGGACAGGGTTTTAACGAGCAGTACTTC. Translating it yields CASSVSSGQGFNEQYF.

The table lists this clonotype with a few counts. The chain joins TRBV6-1 to TRBJ2-7; D is possibly TRBD2 (7 bases). The V and J ends lost 5 bases and 0 bases respectively, with 20 bases between them. Germline loops: CDR1 MNHNS, CDR2 SASEGT. This CDR3 is 17 amino acids long. This CDR3 is CASSTNFGGQPSYEQYF. In DNA form, the CDR3 reads TGTGCCAGCAGTACCAACTTCGGGGGGCAGCCCTCCTACGAGCAGTACTTC.

This clonotype occurred a few times. This sequence joins TRBV4-2 and TRBJ2-3; 7 nucleotides match TRBD2. J lost 5 bases, V lost 4 bases, and 9 bases had no gene match. Germline values: CDR1 LGHNA, CDR2 YNFKEQ. This CDR3 spans 15 amino acids. The CDR3 DNA is TGTGCCAGCAGCCCAAAGAGGTTAGCGGGAGATACGCAGTATTTT. As protein: CASSPKRLAGDTQYF.

In its sample, this clonotype was seen a few times. The chain is built from TRBV20-1 and TRBJ2-5; D may correspond to TRBD1 or TRBD2 (5 bases each). Germline assignment: CDR1 DFQATT and CDR2 SNEGSKA (reference sequence). The length of the CDR3 is 17 residues. V gave up 6 bases and J gave up 0 bases, with 23 bases separating them. DNA for the CDR3: TGCAGTGCAAGACGGGTAGCTAGAGGGGTTCACCAAGAGACCCAGTACTTC. This translates into CSARRVARGVHQETQYF.

V usage is TRBV13 and J usage is TRBJ2-1, with unresolved D. The V and J ends lost 1 base and 5 bases respectively, with 6 bases between them. The CDR3 spans 13 residues. CDR1 is PRHDT, CDR2 FYEKMQ, per germline (reference sequence). The CDR3 DNA reads TGTGCCAGCAGCTTAGACTATGACAATGAGCAGTTCTTC. It yields the protein CASSLDYDNEQFF.

This clonotype was counted ten times or more. This chain joins TRBV29-1 and TRBJ2-5; TRBD1 might be the D (5 bases). The length of the CDR3 is 13 residues. Trimming cost V 7 bases and J 1 base, with 13 bases left between them. In germline, CDR1 is SQVTM, CDR2 ANQGSEA. The CDR3 bases are TGCAGCGGCAGGGAAGGGGCCCAAGAGACCCAGTACTTC. The encoded protein is CSGREGAQETQYF.

V usage is TRBV7-9 and J usage is TRBJ2-4; the D gene is possibly TRBD2 (6 bases). This CDR3 region has 16 residues. V was trimmed by 3 bases and J by 4 bases, leaving 16 bases between them. Germline V gene data show CDR1 as SEHNR and CDR2 as FQNEAQ (reference sequence). This CDR3 is CASSFWGLEGKNIQYF. The CDR3, as DNA: TGTGCCAGCAGCTTTTGGGGTCTGGAGGGGAAAAACATTCAGTACTTC.

The V gene is TRBV7-8, the J gene TRBJ2-1, with 8 bases that match TRBD2. The CDR3 spans 17 residues. The trim removed 5 bases at V and 5 bases at J, leaving 14 bases unmatched. Germline CDR1 reads SGHVS; CDR2 reads FQNEAQ. Here the CDR3 reads CASSPLPWAGGHNEQFF. In nucleotides, the CDR3 is TGTGCCAGCAGCCCCCTCCCTTGGGCGGGAGGCCACAATGAGCAGTTCTTC.

The chain has TRBV11-2 and TRBJ2-1, with D perhaps matching TRBD2 (6 bases). The CDR3 covers 15 residues. The V end was cut by 3 bases, the J end by 2 bases, with 11 bases between. The germline CDR1 and CDR2 sequences are SGHAT and FQNNGV. As DNA, the CDR3 is TGTGCCAGCAGCTTTGGCGGGGAACCCTACAATGAGCAGTTCTTC. The encoded protein is CASSFGGEPYNEQFF.

The V gene is TRBV28, the J gene TRBJ1-2, with 8 bases that match TRBD1. Trimming took 7 bases from V and 4 from J; bases not matched to a gene: 14. The CDR3 loop spans 16 amino acids. In germline, CDR1 is MDHEN, CDR2 SYDVKM. Here the CDR3 reads CASTRTGPFVGYGYTF. In DNA, the CDR3 is TGTGCCAGCACTCGGACAGGGCCCTTTGTTGGCTATGGCTACACCTTC.

The CDR3 DNA reads TGTGCCGCCAGGGAGCTCCCCCGTGGGAACACTGAAGCTTTCTTT. Translating gives CAARELPRGNTEAFF. The chain recombines TRBV6-6 with TRBJ1-1, with D maybe TRBD1 (5 bases). V lost 11 bases to trimming and J lost 1 base, with 20 bases between them. CDR3 length: 15 residues. From germline, CDR1 is MNHNY and CDR2 SVGAGI (reference sequence).

In this sample, this clonotype turned up a few times. This chain joins TRBV7-9 and TRBJ2-1; tentative D call: TRBD1 (6 bases). Trimming removed 7 bases from V and 7 bases from J, with 14 bases in between. The CDR3 is 13 residues long. Germline V gives CDR1 SEHNR, CDR2 FQNEAQ (reference sequence). In DNA, the CDR3 is TGTGCCAGCACACAGGGTCCCCTAAATGAGCAGTTCTTC. Residues: CASTQGPLNEQFF.

V is TRBV11-2 and J is TRBJ2-3; 7 nucleotides match TRBD2. Germline-derived CDR1 and CDR2 are SGHAT and FQNNGV. The CDR3 is made up of 17 amino acids. Trimming cost V 3 bases and J 5 bases; bases outside gene matches: 14. DNA of the CDR3: TGTGCCAGCAGCTTCAGAGGGAGGGCTTACGGGGTAGATACGCAGTATTTT. Translated: CASSFRGRAYGVDTQYF.

The CDR3 sequence is CASSVGDYLNEQYF. The CDR3 region has the DNA TGTGCCAGCAGCGTAGGGGACTACCTCAACGAGCAGTACTTC. The rearrangement links TRBV9 to TRBJ2-7; TRBD2 aligns across 7 bases. CDR1 and CDR2 from the germline V gene are SGDLS and YYNGEE. V lost 0 bases to trimming and J lost 5 bases; unmatched junction nucleotides: 5. The CDR3 spans 14 residues.

This sequence joins TRBV25-1 and TRBJ2-3; 7 bases agree with TRBD1. The germline V gene encodes CDR1 MGHDK and CDR2 SYGVNS. CDR3 size: 14 residues. The V gene end was trimmed by 4 bases and the J gene end by 3 bases; junction bases not matched to a gene: 4. The chain's CDR3 is CASSGLRGTDTQYF. The CDR3 nucleotides are TGTGCCAGCAGTGGACTCAGGGGGACAGATACGCAGTATTTT.

This chain joins TRBV7-9 and TRBJ1-4; D unresolved. CDR3 size: 17 residues. Between the trimmed V and J ends, which lost 5 bases and 0 bases, there was a span of 16 bases. Germline CDR1 reads SEHNR; CDR2 reads FQNEAQ (reference sequence). CDR3 region: CASSPPPRYATNEKLFF. The CDR3 DNA is TGTGCCAGCAGCCCCCCCCCGCGGTACGCAACTAATGAAAAACTGTTTTTT.

A single count supports this clonotype. The chain carries TRBV7-2 and TRBJ1-1; tentatively, D is TRBD1 (5 bases). Trimming stripped 6 bases from V and 11 bases from J, with 16 bases between. This CDR3 is built from 12 residues. The V gene's germline CDR1 is SGHTA and CDR2 FQGNSA. In DNA, the CDR3 is TGTGCCAGCAGGGGAAGAGGGGAAGAGGCTTTCTTT. Amino acids: CASRGRGEEAFF.

This chain joins TRBV4-2 and TRBJ2-3; the match to TRBD1 covers 7 bases. Germline V CDR1 and CDR2: LGHNA, YNFKEQ. V gave up 1 base and J gave up 5 bases; unmatched junction bases: 9. The CDR3 sequence is 16 residues long. CDR3 DNA sequence: TGTGCCAGCAGCCAAGTAGTAACCCCAGGGGGAGATACGCAGTATTTT. It yields the protein CASSQVVTPGGDTQYF.

Remarks on this clonotype: The junction departs from the called germline gene at one end, perhaps through a read error. This CDR3 reads CVSSLETGGSEAFF. In DNA, the CDR3 is TGCGTCAGCAGCTTAGAGACAGGGGGTTCTGAAGCTTTCTTT. This chain connects TRBV5-1 to TRBJ1-1, with 9 bases identical to TRBD1. CDR3 length: 14 amino acids. Per the germline V gene, CDR1 is SGHRS and CDR2 is YFSETQ.